What follows describes a single TCR beta chain. Partitioning of CD4+ cells yielded a CD45RA+ naive subset and a CD45RA-negative memory subset. This sample was included in a study of shared clonotypes between healthy human individuals. V was trimmed by 4 bases and J by 6 bases, leaving 20 bases between them. The CDR3 contains 15 residues. Germline lookup yields CDR1 SQVTM and CDR2 ANQGSEA. Every subset's genomic DNA went evenly onto several immunoSEQ plates. Clones were read by immunoSEQ multiplex PCR, and TCRdb kept only the in-frame ones, dropping some. The table includes roughly 2,500,000 clones, 93% detected once.

Sample: naive CD4+ T cells from PBMCs. The subset denotes: CD45RA+ positively selected. V gene TRBV29-1 combines with J gene TRBJ2-3; D not certain. This clonotype originated in a man aged 18 to 30 in good health. Some clones in this sample may be carry-over from other donors' samples. CDR3 sequence: CSVAPPIKGRDTQYF. CDR3 coding DNA: TGCAGCGTTGCTCCCCCCATCAAAGGTCGGGATACGCAGTATTTT.